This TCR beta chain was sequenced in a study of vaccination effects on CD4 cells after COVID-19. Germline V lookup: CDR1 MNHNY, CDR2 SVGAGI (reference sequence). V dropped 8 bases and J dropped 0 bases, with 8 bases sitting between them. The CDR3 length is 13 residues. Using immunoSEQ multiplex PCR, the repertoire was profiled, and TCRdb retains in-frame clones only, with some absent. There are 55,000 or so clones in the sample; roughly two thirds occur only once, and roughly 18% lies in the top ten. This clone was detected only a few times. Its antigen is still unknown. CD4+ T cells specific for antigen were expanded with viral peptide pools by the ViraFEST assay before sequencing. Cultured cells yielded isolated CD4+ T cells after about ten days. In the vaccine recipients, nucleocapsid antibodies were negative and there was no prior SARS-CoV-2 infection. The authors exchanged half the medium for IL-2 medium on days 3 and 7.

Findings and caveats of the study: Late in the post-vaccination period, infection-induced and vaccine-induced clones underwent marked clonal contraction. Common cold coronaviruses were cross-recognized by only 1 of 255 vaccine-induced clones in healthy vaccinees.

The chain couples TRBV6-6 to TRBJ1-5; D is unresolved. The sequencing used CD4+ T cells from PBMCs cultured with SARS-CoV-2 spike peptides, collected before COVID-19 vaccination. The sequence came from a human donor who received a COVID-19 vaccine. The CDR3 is CASGTDSNQPQHF. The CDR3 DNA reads TGTGCCAGCGGAACGGATAGCAATCAGCCCCAGCATTTT.